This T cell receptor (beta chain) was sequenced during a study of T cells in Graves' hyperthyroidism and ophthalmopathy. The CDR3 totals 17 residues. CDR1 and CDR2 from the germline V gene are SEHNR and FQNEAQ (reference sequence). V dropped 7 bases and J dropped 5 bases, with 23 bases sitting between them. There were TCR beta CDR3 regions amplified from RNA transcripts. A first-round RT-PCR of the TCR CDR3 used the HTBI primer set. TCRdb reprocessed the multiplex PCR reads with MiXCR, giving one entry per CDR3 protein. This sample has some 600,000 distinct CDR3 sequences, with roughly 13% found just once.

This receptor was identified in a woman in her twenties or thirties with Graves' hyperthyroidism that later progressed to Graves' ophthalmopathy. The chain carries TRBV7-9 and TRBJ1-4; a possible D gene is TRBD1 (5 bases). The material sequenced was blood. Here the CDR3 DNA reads TGTGCCAGCATCCTTATTGACAGACCCGTATGGAATGAAAAACTGTTTTTT. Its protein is CASILIDRPVWNEKLFF.